This T cell receptor (beta chain) was captured by sequencing in a study of T-cell memory formation after mild COVID-19. Study-wide context: TCR clusters largely stayed donor specific. Study-wide points: The CD4+ clones that contracted clustered mainly within CM and EM, and the CD8+ clones concentrated in EMRA. Second-wave clones reaching peak frequency on day 37 lacked confirmed SARS-CoV-2 specificity.

In this sample, this clonotype turned up a few times. The antigen is unknown. The germline CDR1 and CDR2 sequences are SNHLY and FYNNEI. There are 16 residues in the CDR3. V shed 8 bases and J shed 0 bases, with 20 bases lying between them. From the 5' RACE reads, TCRdb called clonotypes with MiXCR, one entry per CDR3 protein. The data show fewer than 600,000 distinct CDR3 sequences, about 22% seen once. The chain links TRBV2 to TRBJ2-7, with D perhaps being TRBD1 or TRBD2 (5 bases each). This receptor was identified in an adult woman who had mild COVID-19 (a few samples of this study predate the infection). Cell type and time point are not known. The sample consisted of PBMCs or a T cell subset sorted from them (not recorded which). CDR3 nucleotides: TGTGCCAGCTTGGGGCGTAGCGAGATTAGCTCCTACGAGCAGTACTTC. Its translation is CASLGRSEISSYEQYF.